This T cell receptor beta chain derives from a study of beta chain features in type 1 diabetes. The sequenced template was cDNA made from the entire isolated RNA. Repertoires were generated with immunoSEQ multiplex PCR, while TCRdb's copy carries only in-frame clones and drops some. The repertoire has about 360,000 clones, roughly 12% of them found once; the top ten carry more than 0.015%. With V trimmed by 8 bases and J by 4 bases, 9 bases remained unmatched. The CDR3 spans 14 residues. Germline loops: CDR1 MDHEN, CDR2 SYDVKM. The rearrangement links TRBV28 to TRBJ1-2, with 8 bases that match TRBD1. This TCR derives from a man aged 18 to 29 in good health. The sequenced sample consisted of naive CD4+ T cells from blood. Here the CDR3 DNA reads TGTGCCAGCTCCAGACAGGGGTCGGGCTATGGCTACACCTTC. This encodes CASSRQGSGYGYTF.